These 22 T cell receptor beta chains share one sample of origin, sequenced in a study of PD-1 blockade in mismatch repair-deficient tumors. TCRdb keeps only in-frame clones here, not all; method: immunoSEQ multiplex PCR. Of approximately 50,000 clones listed, around 80% are singletons. Sequencing was performed on peripheral blood, taken 4 weeks after starting pembrolizumab. The receptors were sampled from an adult with mismatch repair-deficient cancer.

This clone has only a few counts. V usage is TRBV14 and J usage is TRBJ1-1; 9 positions agree with TRBD1. Germline V gene sequence: CDR1 SGHDN, CDR2 FVKESK. This CDR3 has 16 residues. V trimming: 4 bases; J trimming: 4 bases; junction bases outside the gene matches: 10. CDR3 bases: TGTGCCAGCAGCCGACTCCGGGACAGGGCGGGCACTGAAGCTTTCTTT. Protein: CASSRLRDRAGTEAFF.

The chain carries TRBV7-2 and TRBJ1-2; the match to TRBD1 covers 8 bases. Germline CDR1 and CDR2: SGHTA and FQGNSA. This CDR3 is built from 13 residues. V was clipped by 5 bases and J by 9 bases; unmatched bases: 8. The CDR3 is CASSLNRGMSYTF. DNA for the CDR3: TGTGCCAGCAGCCTTAACAGGGGGATGAGCTACACCTTC.

This clone was observed a few times. This sequence joins TRBV7-3 and TRBJ2-2; the D is unclear. The germline gives CDR1 SGHTA, CDR2 FQGTGA. The CDR3 is made up of 14 amino acids. V was pared by 3 bases and J by 2 bases, with 7 bases between. The CDR3 region is CASSFQANTGELFF. CDR3 in DNA: TGTGCCAGCAGCTTCCAGGCTAACACCGGGGAGCTGTTTTTT.

The V gene is TRBV5-5, the J gene TRBJ2-3; TRBD2 aligns across 10 bases. This CDR3 region has 15 residues. With 1 base clipped from V and 5 bases from J, the junction kept 4 bases outside the gene matches. The germline gives CDR1 SGHKS, CDR2 YYEKEE (reference sequence). The CDR3 sequence: CASSLLAGDEDTQYF. The CDR3 DNA sequence: TGTGCCAGCAGCTTGCTAGCGGGAGATGAAGATACGCAGTATTTT.

This rearrangement joins TRBV7-8 to TRBJ2-2; D is uncertain. The CDR3 has 15 amino acids. The germline V and J ends were trimmed by 0 bases and 4 bases, with 9 bases remaining between them. Germline values: CDR1 SGHVS, CDR2 FQNEAQ. CDR3 loop: CASSLAGYSTGELFF. The CDR3 nucleotides read TGTGCCAGCAGCTTAGCGGGATATTCCACCGGGGAGCTGTTTTTT.

The CDR3 sequence is CASSLAASGIEQYF. The CDR3 DNA follows: TGTGCCAGCAGCTTAGCAGCGAGCGGGATCGAGCAGTACTTC. The chain recombines TRBV7-2 with TRBJ2-7; TRBD2 agrees at 7 bases. In germline, CDR1 is SGHTA, CDR2 FQGNSA. Unmatched junction bases numbered 5, after V lost 0 bases and J lost 6 bases. The CDR3 contains 14 residues.

In DNA form, the CDR3 reads TGTGCCAGCAGCCCCCGGGGTCACTCCTACAATGAGCAGTTCTTC. Its translation is CASSPRGHSYNEQFF. The chain recombines TRBV5-4 with TRBJ2-1; D may be TRBD2 (5 bases). In germline, CDR1 is SGHNT, CDR2 YYREEE (reference sequence). V was clipped by 4 bases and J by 0 bases, with 11 bases between them. CDR3 size: 15 residues. The full variable domain, with the rest looked up from reference TRBV5-4 and TRBJ2-1, is ETGVTQSPTHLIKTRGQQVTLRCSSQSGHNTVSWYQQALGQGPQFIFQYYREEENGRGNFPPRFSGLQFPNYSSELNVNALELDDSALYLCASSPRGHSYNEQFFGPGTRLTVL.

V and J are TRBV5-1 and TRBJ1-1, with D unclear. With 4 bases removed from V and 5 bases from J, the gap between germline ends came to 18 bases. CDR3 size: 15 residues. Germline CDR1 is SGHRS and CDR2 is YFSETQ. The CDR3 loop reads CASSPRGGPGTEAFF. The CDR3 nucleotides read TGCGCCAGCAGCCCCCGAGGAGGCCCGGGGACTGAAGCTTTCTTT.

The V gene is TRBV21-1, the J gene TRBJ2-4. TRBV21-1 is an annotated pseudogene. The CDR3 is 16 amino acids. CDR3 DNA sequence: TGTGCCAGCAGCAAAGGGGTGGTAGTAGCCAAAAACATTCAGTACTTC. It specifies CASSKGVVVAKNIQYF.

The chain combines TRBV6-6 with TRBJ2-7; 7 bases are a match to TRBD1. CDR1 and CDR2 (germline): MNHNY, SVGAGI (reference sequence). This CDR3 spans 14 amino acids. J gave up 2 bases and V 2 bases, and 3 bases lay outside the gene matches. The CDR3 region is CASSYGTVTYEQYF. CDR3 coding DNA: TGTGCCAGCAGTTACGGGACAGTAACCTACGAGCAGTACTTC.

The rearrangement links TRBV19 to TRBJ2-5; TRBD1 might be the D (6 bases). V was pared by 3 bases and J by 3 bases, with 8 bases between. Germline-derived CDR1 and CDR2 are LNHDA and SQIVND (reference sequence). The CDR3 extends over 13 amino acids. CDR3 coding DNA: TGTGCCAGTAGTATCAGGACAGAAGAGACCCAGTACTTC. This codes for CASSIRTEETQYF.

The J gene is TRBJ1-1, the V gene TRBV6-1, with D maybe TRBD1 (5 bases). V was cut by 1 base and J by 0 bases, with 9 bases left in between. CDR3 length: 15 amino acids. Germline lookup yields CDR1 MNHNS and CDR2 SASEGT. The chain's CDR3 is CASSEVRGMNTEAFF. The CDR3, as DNA: TGTGCCAGCAGTGAAGTGAGGGGAATGAACACTGAAGCTTTCTTT.

The chain is built from TRBV19 and TRBJ1-2, with D perhaps matching TRBD1 (6 bases). This CDR3 region has 15 residues. Per the germline V gene, CDR1 is LNHDA and CDR2 is SQIVND (reference sequence). V was clipped by 5 bases and J by 4 bases, with 17 bases between them. CDR3 protein: CASSDPSRTAYGYTF. Here the CDR3 DNA reads TGTGCCAGTAGTGACCCCAGTCGGACAGCCTATGGCTACACCTTC.

The CDR3 DNA follows: TGTGCCAGCTTGCGCCTGTGGGGCTACACCTTC. Its protein is CASLRLWGYTF. The chain couples TRBV6-1 to TRBJ1-2, with D uncertain. The CDR3 runs 11 residues. Per the germline V gene, CDR1 is MNHNS and CDR2 is SASEGT. Trimming removed 8 bases at V and 8 bases at J, with 12 bases between.

This rearrangement joins TRBV23-1 to TRBJ2-7; perhaps TRBD1 as D (5 bases). TRBV23-1 is reported as an ORF; its role is uncertain. There are 14 residues in the CDR3. Trimming stripped 4 bases from V and 2 bases from J, with 12 bases between. The CDR3 protein is CASSLGRGTYEQYF. The CDR3 DNA is TGCGCCAGCAGTCTAGGAAGGGGAACCTACGAGCAGTACTTC.

This chain uses TRBV30 with TRBJ2-5; D may be TRBD1 or TRBD2 (5 bases each). This CDR3 is 16 amino acids long. Germline V gene lookup returns CDR1 GTSNPN and CDR2 SVGIG (reference sequence). V shed 0 bases and J shed 2 bases, with 16 bases lying between them. Here the CDR3 reads CAWSVMGRSRQETQYF. CDR3 coding DNA: TGTGCCTGGAGTGTAATGGGACGGTCACGTCAAGAGACCCAGTACTTC.

The V call is TRBV14, the J call TRBJ2-1, with 8 bases aligning to TRBD1. Germline CDR1 SGHDN, CDR2 FVKESK. This CDR3 region has 16 residues. V shed 4 bases and J 0 bases; nucleotides not matched to a gene: 5. The CDR3 bases are TGTGCCAGCAGCCGCCCGGGACAGGACTCCTACAATGAGCAGTTCTTC. Translating it yields CASSRPGQDSYNEQFF. Full variable domain (outside the CDR3, taken from reference TRBV14 and TRBJ2-1): EAGVTQFPSHSVIEKGQTVTLRCDPISGHDNLYWYRRVMGKEIKFLLHFVKESKQDESGMPNNRFLAERTGGTYSTLKVQPAELEDSGVYFCASSRPGQDSYNEQFFGPGTRLTVL.

The chain joins TRBV19 to TRBJ2-1; TRBD2 matches at 7 bases. CDR3 length equals 15 residues. J was trimmed by 5 bases and V by 5 bases; bases with no gene match: 9. Germline assignment: CDR1 LNHDA and CDR2 SQIVND (reference sequence). The CDR3 reads CASSPGGGVHNEQFF. DNA of the CDR3: TGTGCCAGTAGTCCGGGGGGAGGTGTCCACAATGAGCAGTTCTTC.

This chain links TRBV6-6 with TRBJ2-7, with a weak D call TRBD1 (6 bases). Trimming removed 10 bases at V and 1 base at J, with 17 bases between. The CDR3 sequence is 14 residues long. The germline gives CDR1 MNHNY, CDR2 SVGAGI (reference sequence). CDR3 DNA: TGTGCCACCCAGAGGGGGACACAATCCTACGAGCAGTACTTC. Its translation is CATQRGTQSYEQYF.

This sequence joins TRBV29-1 and TRBJ2-3, with D unclear. The V gene lost 3 bases and the J gene lost 0 bases, with 10 bases spanning the gap. This CDR3 contains 14 residues. The germline V gene has CDR1 SQVTM and CDR2 ANQGSEA. The CDR3 here is CSVDGQFSTDTQYF. The CDR3 DNA reads TGCAGCGTTGACGGGCAGTTCAGCACAGATACGCAGTATTTT.

The chain joins TRBV5-6 to TRBJ2-1; D possibly uses TRBD1 or TRBD2 (5 bases each). Germline CDR1 and CDR2: SGHDT and YYEEEE. The CDR3 has 14 amino acids. Trimming removed 7 bases from V and 8 bases from J, with 19 bases in between. Here the CDR3 reads CASVTGPRDYEQFF. The CDR3 DNA is TGTGCCAGCGTGACGGGACCCAGAGATTATGAGCAGTTCTTC.

This chain joins TRBV2 and TRBJ1-4, with unresolved D. V lost 8 bases to trimming and J lost 8 bases, with 21 bases between them. Per germline, CDR1 SNHLY and CDR2 FYNNEI. This CDR3 has 15 amino acids. The DNA of the CDR3 is TGTGCCAGCGAGGCAGTAGGGTACATGGGGGAAAAACTGTTTTTT. It is translated as CASEAVGYMGEKLFF.